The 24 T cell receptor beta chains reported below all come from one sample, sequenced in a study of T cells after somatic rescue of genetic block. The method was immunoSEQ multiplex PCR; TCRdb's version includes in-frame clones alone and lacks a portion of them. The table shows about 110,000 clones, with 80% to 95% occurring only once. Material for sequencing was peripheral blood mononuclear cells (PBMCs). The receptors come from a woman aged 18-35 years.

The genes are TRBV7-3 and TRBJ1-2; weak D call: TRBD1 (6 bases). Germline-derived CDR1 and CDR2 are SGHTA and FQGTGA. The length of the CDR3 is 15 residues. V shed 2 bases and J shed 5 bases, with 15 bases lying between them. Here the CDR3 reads CASSLRAGQSYGYTF. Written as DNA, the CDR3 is TGTGCCAGCAGCTTACGGGCCGGACAGTCTTATGGCTACACCTTC.

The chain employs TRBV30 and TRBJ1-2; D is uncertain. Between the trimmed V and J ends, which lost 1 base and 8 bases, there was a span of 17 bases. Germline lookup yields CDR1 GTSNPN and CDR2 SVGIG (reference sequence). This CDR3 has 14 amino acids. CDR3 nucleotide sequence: TGTGCCTGGAGTGATATCGGACTCGCGAGCGGCTACACCTTC. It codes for CAWSDIGLASGYTF.

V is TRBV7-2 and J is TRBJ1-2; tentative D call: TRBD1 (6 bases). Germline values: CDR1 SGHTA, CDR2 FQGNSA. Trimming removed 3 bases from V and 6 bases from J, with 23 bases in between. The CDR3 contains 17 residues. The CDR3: CASSLPGGGPEDHGYTF. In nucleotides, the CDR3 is TGTGCCAGCAGCTTGCCGGGGGGGGGCCCCGAGGATCATGGCTACACCTTC.

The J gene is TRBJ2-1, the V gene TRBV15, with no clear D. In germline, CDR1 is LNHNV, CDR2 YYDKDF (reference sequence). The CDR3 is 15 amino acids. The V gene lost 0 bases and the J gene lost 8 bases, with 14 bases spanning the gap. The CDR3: CATSRDRRSADEQFF. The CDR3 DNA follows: TGTGCCACCAGCAGAGATCGCAGGAGCGCCGATGAGCAGTTCTTC.

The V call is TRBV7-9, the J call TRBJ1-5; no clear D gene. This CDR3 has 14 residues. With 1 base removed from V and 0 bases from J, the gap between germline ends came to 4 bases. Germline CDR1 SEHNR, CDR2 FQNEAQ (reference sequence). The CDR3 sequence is CASSLDSSNQPQHF. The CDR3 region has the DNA TGTGCCAGCAGCTTAGACTCTAGCAATCAGCCCCAGCATTTT.

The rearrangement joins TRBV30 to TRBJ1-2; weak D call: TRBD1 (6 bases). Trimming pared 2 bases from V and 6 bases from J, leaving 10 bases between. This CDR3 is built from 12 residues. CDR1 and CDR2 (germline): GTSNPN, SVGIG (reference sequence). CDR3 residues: CAWSNREHGYTF. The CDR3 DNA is TGTGCCTGGAGTAACAGGGAACATGGCTACACCTTC.

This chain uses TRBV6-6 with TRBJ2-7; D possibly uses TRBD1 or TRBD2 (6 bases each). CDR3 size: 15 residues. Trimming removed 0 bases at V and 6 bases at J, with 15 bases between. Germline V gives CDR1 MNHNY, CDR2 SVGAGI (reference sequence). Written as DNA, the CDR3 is TGTGCCAGCAGTTACTCTTCCAGGGGAGGACTCGAGCAGTACTTC. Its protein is CASSYSSRGGLEQYF.

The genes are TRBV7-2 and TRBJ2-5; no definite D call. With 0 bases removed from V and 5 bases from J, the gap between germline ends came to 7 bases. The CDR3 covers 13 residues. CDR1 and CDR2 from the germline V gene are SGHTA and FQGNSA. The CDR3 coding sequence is TGTGCCAGCAGCTTAGCTCCTCCGGAGACCCAGTACTTC. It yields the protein CASSLAPPETQYF. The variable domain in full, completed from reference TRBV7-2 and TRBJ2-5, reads GAGVSQSPSNKVTEKGKDVELRCDPISGHTALYWYRQSLGQGLEFLIYFQGNSAPDKSGLPSDRFSAERTGGSVSTLTIQRTQQEDSAVYLCASSLAPPETQYFGPGTRLLVL.

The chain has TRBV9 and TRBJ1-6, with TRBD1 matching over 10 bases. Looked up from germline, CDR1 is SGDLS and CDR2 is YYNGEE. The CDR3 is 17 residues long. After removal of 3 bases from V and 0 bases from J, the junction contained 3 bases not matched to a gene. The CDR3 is CASSGGQGDSYNSPLHF. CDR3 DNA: TGTGCCAGCAGCGGAGGACAGGGGGACTCCTATAATTCACCCCTCCACTTT. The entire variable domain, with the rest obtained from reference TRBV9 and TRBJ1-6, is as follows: DSGVTQTPKHLITATGQRVTLRCSPRSGDLSVYWYQQSLDQGLQFLIQYYNGEERAKGNILERFSAQQFPDLHSELNLSSLELGDSALYFCASSGGQGDSYNSPLHFGNGTRLTVT.

CDR3 coding DNA: TGTGCCAGCAGCCCCATCCCAGGGAACATTCAGTACTTC. It is translated as CASSPIPGNIQYF. The V call is TRBV4-2, the J call TRBJ2-4; D might be TRBD1 (5 bases). Germline values: CDR1 LGHNA, CDR2 YNFKEQ. V was pared by 4 bases and J by 7 bases, with 11 bases between. This CDR3 is 13 amino acids long.

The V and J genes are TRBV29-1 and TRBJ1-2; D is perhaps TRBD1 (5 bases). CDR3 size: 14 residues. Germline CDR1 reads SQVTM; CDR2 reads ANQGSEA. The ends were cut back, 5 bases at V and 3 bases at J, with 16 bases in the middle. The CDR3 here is CSVSETWGDYGYTF. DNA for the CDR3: TGCAGCGTTAGTGAGACATGGGGGGACTATGGCTACACCTTC.

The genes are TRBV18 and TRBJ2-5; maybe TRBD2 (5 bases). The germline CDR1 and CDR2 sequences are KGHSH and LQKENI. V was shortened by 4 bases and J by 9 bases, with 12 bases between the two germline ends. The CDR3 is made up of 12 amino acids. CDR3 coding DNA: TGTGCCAGCTCACATCAAGAGAGGGCCCAGTACTTC. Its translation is CASSHQERAQYF.

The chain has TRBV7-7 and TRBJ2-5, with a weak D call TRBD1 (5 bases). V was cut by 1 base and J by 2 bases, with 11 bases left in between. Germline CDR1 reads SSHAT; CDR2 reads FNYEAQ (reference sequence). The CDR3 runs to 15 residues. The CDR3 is CASSLDAGRQETQYF. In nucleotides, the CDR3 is TGTGCCAGCAGCTTAGATGCAGGGCGACAAGAGACCCAGTACTTC.

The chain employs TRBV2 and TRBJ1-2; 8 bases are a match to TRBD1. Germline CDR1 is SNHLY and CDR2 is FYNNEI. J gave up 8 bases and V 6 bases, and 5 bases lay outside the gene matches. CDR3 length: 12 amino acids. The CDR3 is CASRWTGLGYTF. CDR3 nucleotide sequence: TGTGCCAGCAGGTGGACAGGGTTGGGCTACACCTTC.

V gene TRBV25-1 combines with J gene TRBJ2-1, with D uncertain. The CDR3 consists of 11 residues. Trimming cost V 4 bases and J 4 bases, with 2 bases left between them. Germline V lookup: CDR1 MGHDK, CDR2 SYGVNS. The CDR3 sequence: CASSAYNEQFF. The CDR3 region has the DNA TGTGCCAGCAGTGCATACAATGAGCAGTTCTTC.

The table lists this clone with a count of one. CDR3 in amino acids: CASSLLGSTDTQYF. The CDR3 DNA sequence: TGTGCCAGCAGTTTATTGGGATCCACAGATACGCAGTATTTT. The rearrangement joins TRBV27 to TRBJ2-3; unclear D gene. Germline V gene lookup returns CDR1 MNHEY and CDR2 SMNVEV (reference sequence). V shed 1 base and J shed 2 bases, with 7 bases lying between them. The CDR3 covers 14 residues.

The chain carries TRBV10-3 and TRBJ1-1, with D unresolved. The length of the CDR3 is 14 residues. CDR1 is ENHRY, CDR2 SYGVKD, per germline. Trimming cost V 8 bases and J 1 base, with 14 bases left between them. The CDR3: CAIGEGGQNTEAFF. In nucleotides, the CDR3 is TGTGCCATCGGGGAGGGTGGTCAGAACACTGAAGCTTTCTTT.

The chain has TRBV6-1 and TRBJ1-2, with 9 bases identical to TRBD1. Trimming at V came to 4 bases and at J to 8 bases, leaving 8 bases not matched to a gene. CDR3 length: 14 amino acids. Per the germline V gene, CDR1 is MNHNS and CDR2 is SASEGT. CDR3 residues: CASSVPGQGEGYTF. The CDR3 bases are TGTGCCAGCAGTGTTCCGGGACAGGGAGAAGGCTACACCTTC.

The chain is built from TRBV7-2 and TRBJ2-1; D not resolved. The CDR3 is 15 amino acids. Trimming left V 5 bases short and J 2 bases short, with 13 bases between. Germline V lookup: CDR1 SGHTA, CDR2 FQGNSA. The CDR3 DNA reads TGTGCCAGCAGCCCAACACGGACCACCTACAATGAGCAGTTCTTC. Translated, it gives CASSPTRTTYNEQFF.

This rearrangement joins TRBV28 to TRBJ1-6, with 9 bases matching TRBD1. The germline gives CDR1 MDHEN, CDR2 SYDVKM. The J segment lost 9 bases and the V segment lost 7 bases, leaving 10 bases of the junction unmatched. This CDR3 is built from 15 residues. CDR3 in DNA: TGTGCCAGCACCAGTCCGGGACAGGGTCCTTCACCCCTCCACTTT. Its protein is CASTSPGQGPSPLHF.

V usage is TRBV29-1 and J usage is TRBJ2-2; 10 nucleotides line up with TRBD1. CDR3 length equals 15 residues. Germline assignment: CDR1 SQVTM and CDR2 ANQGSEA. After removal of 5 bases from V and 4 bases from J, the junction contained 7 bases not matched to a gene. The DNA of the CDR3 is TGCAGCGTTATCGGACAGGGGGGAAGCACCGGGGAGCTGTTTTTT. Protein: CSVIGQGGSTGELFF.

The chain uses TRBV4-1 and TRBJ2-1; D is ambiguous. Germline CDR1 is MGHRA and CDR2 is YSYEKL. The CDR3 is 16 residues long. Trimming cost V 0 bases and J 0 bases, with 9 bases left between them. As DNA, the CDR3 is TGCGCCAGCAGCCAAGAGGCCACCAGCTCCTACAATGAGCAGTTCTTC. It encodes CASSQEATSSYNEQFF.

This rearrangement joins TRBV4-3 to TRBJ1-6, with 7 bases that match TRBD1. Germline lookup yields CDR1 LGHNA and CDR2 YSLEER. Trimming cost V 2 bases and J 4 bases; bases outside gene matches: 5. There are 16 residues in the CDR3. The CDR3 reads CASSQFPGQYNSPLHF. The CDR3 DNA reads TGCGCCAGCAGCCAATTCCCGGGACAGTATAATTCACCCCTCCACTTT.

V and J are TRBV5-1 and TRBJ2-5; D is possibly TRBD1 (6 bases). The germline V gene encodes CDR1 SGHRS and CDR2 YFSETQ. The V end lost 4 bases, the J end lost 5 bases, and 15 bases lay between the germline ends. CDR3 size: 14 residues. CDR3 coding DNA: TGCGCCAGCAGCGATCAGGGGACATCCGAGACCCAGTACTTC. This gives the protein CASSDQGTSETQYF.